The rows below give T cell receptor beta chains drawn from one sample of a study of blood T cell repertoires in COVID-19. The repertoire was sequenced with immunoSEQ multiplex PCR; TCRdb's copy has only in-frame clones and lacks some. The sample lists around 170,000 clones, about 88% occurring once. Input material: peripheral blood. The source of these receptors is a man aged 60 to 69 with acute or convalescent COVID-19. CDR3s include the opening cysteine and the closing phenylalanine or tryptophan. The order of the fields is CDR3 protein, CDR3 DNA, clone size, D gene, V gene, J gene. A D gene is named only where the DNA matches it firmly. Clone size, where shown, is once, few, many, or a class for clones that have expanded.

cdr3_aa: CASSQGFEGTGYGYTF
cdr3_nt: TGTGCCAGCAGCCAAGGTTTTGAGGGGACAGGCTATGGCTACACCTTC
clone_size: once
d_call: TRBD1
v_call: TRBV3-1/TRBV3-2
j_call: TRBJ1-2

cdr3_aa: CASKPKRGLADNEQFF
cdr3_nt: TGCGCCAGCAAACCTAAGCGGGGACTAGCGGACAATGAGCAGTTCTTC
clone_size: NA
d_call: TRBD2
v_call: TRBV4-3
j_call: TRBJ2-1

cdr3_aa: CATSEENTFYGYTF
cdr3_nt: TGTGCCACCAGTGAGGAGAATACCTTCTATGGCTACACCTTC
clone_size: NA
d_call: NA
v_call: TRBV24-1
j_call: TRBJ1-2

cdr3_aa: CASSPGTGGTITEAFF
cdr3_nt: TGCGCCAGCAGCCCGGGGACAGGGGGGACCATCACTGAAGCTTTCTTT
clone_size: NA
d_call: TRBD1
v_call: TRBV5-1
j_call: TRBJ1-1

cdr3_aa: CASSLTGSSYEQYF
cdr3_nt: TGTGCCAGCAGCCTCACAGGGAGCTCCTACGAGCAGTACTTC
clone_size: NA
d_call: NA
v_call: TRBV14
j_call: TRBJ2-7

cdr3_aa: CASSQEQGETQYF
cdr3_nt: TGTGCCAGCAGCCAGGAACAGGGGGAGACCCAGTACTTC
clone_size: NA
d_call: TRBD1
v_call: TRBV6-5
j_call: TRBJ2-5

cdr3_aa: CASSLDPGLAFEQYF
cdr3_nt: TGTGCCAGCAGCTTAGACCCGGGACTAGCGTTCGAGCAGTACTTC
clone_size: NA
d_call: TRBD2
v_call: TRBV7-6
j_call: TRBJ2-7

cdr3_aa: CASSYGTGLESPLHF
cdr3_nt: TGTGCCAGCAGTTACGGGACAGGGTTGGAGTCACCCCTCCACTTT
clone_size: NA
d_call: TRBD1
v_call: TRBV6-5
j_call: TRBJ1-6

cdr3_aa: CASSYSQGMNTEAFF
cdr3_nt: TGTGCCAGCAGTTACTCTCAGGGCATGAACACTGAAGCTTTCTTT
clone_size: NA
d_call: NA
v_call: TRBV6-5
j_call: TRBJ1-1

cdr3_aa: CASSESNSGNTIYF
cdr3_nt: TGTGCCAGCAGCGAGAGTAACTCTGGAAACACCATATATTTT
clone_size: NA
d_call: NA
v_call: TRBV6-5
j_call: TRBJ1-3

cdr3_aa: CASSSPGNYGYTF
cdr3_nt: TGTGCCAGCAGTTCGCCAGGCAACTATGGCTACACCTTC
clone_size: NA
d_call: NA
v_call: TRBV27
j_call: TRBJ1-2

cdr3_aa: CSVGLAGGYTGELFF
cdr3_nt: TGCAGCGTGGGACTAGCGGGGGGCTACACCGGGGAGCTGTTTTTT
clone_size: NA
d_call: TRBD2
v_call: TRBV29-1
j_call: TRBJ2-2

cdr3_aa: CASSLNDRGDEQFF
cdr3_nt: TGCGCCAGCAGCTTGAATGACAGGGGGGATGAGCAGTTCTTC
clone_size: NA
d_call: TRBD1
v_call: TRBV5-1
j_call: TRBJ2-1

cdr3_aa: CASRPGGNDEQFF
cdr3_nt: TGTGCCAGCAGACCAGGGGGAAACGATGAGCAGTTCTTC
clone_size: once
d_call: TRBD1
v_call: TRBV6-6
j_call: TRBJ2-1

cdr3_aa: CATSAPGQGNYGYTF
cdr3_nt: TGTGCCACCAGTGCTCCGGGACAGGGAAACTATGGCTACACCTTC
clone_size: NA
d_call: TRBD1
v_call: TRBV24-1
j_call: TRBJ1-2

cdr3_aa: CASSETQGFGYTF
cdr3_nt: TGTGCCAGCAGTGAAACCCAGGGATTTGGCTACACCTTC
clone_size: NA
d_call: NA
v_call: TRBV6-1
j_call: TRBJ1-2

cdr3_aa: CASSLVQRGTDTQYF
cdr3_nt: TGTGCCAGCAGCTTGGTACAGCGGGGCACAGATACGCAGTATTTT
clone_size: NA
d_call: NA
v_call: TRBV5-4
j_call: TRBJ2-3

cdr3_aa: CASSLDQGTEAFF
cdr3_nt: TGCGCCAGCAGCTTGGATCAGGGAACTGAAGCTTTCTTT
clone_size: NA
d_call: NA
v_call: TRBV5-1
j_call: TRBJ1-1

cdr3_aa: CASRRNTEAFF
cdr3_nt: TGTGCCAGCAGGAGGAACACTGAAGCTTTCTTT
clone_size: NA
d_call: NA
v_call: TRBV6-5
j_call: TRBJ1-1

cdr3_aa: CASSLERKGNTIYF
cdr3_nt: TGTGCCAGCAGTCTGGAGAGGAAAGGAAACACCATATATTTT
clone_size: NA
d_call: NA
v_call: TRBV6-5
j_call: TRBJ1-3

cdr3_aa: CASIRVTSVDEQFF
cdr3_nt: TGTGCCAGCATTAGAGTGACTAGCGTGGATGAGCAGTTCTTC
clone_size: NA
d_call: TRBD2
v_call: TRBV7-9
j_call: TRBJ2-1

cdr3_aa: CASSPPGVTDTQYF
cdr3_nt: TGTGCCAGCAGCCCACCCGGGGTGACAGATACGCAGTATTTT
clone_size: NA
d_call: NA
v_call: TRBV7-2
j_call: TRBJ2-3

cdr3_aa: CASSLSVSSNQPQHF
cdr3_nt: TGTGCCAGCAGTCTTTCAGTATCCAGCAATCAGCCCCAGCATTTT
clone_size: NA
d_call: NA
v_call: TRBV28
j_call: TRBJ1-5

cdr3_aa: CASSFSGSSYNEQFF
cdr3_nt: TGTGCCAGCAGCTTTAGCGGGAGCTCCTACAATGAGCAGTTCTTC
clone_size: NA
d_call: TRBD2
v_call: TRBV9
j_call: TRBJ2-1

cdr3_aa: CASSINQGANSPLHF
cdr3_nt: TGTGCCAGTAGTATCAACCAGGGGGCGAATTCACCCCTCCACTTT
clone_size: NA
d_call: TRBD1
v_call: TRBV19
j_call: TRBJ1-6

cdr3_aa: CASFSSSYNEQFF
cdr3_nt: TGTGCCAGTTTTTCGAGCTCCTACAATGAGCAGTTCTTC
clone_size: NA
d_call: NA
v_call: TRBV19
j_call: TRBJ2-1

cdr3_aa: CASTPSRDRGLNTEAFF
cdr3_nt: TGTGCCAGTACTCCAAGTCGGGACAGGGGATTGAACACTGAAGCTTTCTTT
clone_size: NA
d_call: TRBD1
v_call: TRBV19
j_call: TRBJ1-1

cdr3_aa: CASSPGTSGNTGELFF
cdr3_nt: TGCGCCAGCAGCCCAGGGACTAGCGGGAACACCGGGGAGCTGTTTTTT
clone_size: NA
d_call: TRBD2
v_call: TRBV5-1
j_call: TRBJ2-2

cdr3_aa: CASSVGASGGTDTQYF
cdr3_nt: TGTGCCAGCAGCGTAGGCGCTAGCGGGGGCACAGATACGCAGTATTTT
clone_size: NA
d_call: TRBD2
v_call: TRBV9
j_call: TRBJ2-3

cdr3_aa: CASSRETQSSYGYTF
cdr3_nt: TGTGCCAGCAGCAGGGAGACCCAATCGAGCTATGGCTACACCTTC
clone_size: NA
d_call: NA
v_call: TRBV9
j_call: TRBJ1-2

cdr3_aa: CASSLPGVAAGELFF
cdr3_nt: TGTGCCAGCAGCTTACCGGGGGTGGCCGCCGGGGAGCTGTTTTTT
clone_size: NA
d_call: NA
v_call: TRBV7-9
j_call: TRBJ2-2

cdr3_aa: CASSSNEEKLFF
cdr3_nt: TGTGCCAGCAGCTCAAACGAGGAAAAACTGTTTTTT
clone_size: NA
d_call: NA
v_call: TRBV7-9
j_call: TRBJ1-4

cdr3_aa: CATSVGVNTEAFF
cdr3_nt: TGTGCCACCAGTGTAGGGGTCAACACTGAAGCTTTCTTT
clone_size: NA
d_call: NA
v_call: TRBV24-1
j_call: TRBJ1-1

cdr3_aa: CAIRGQVNQPQHF
cdr3_nt: TGTGCCATCAGGGGACAAGTCAATCAGCCCCAGCATTTT
clone_size: NA
d_call: NA
v_call: TRBV10-3
j_call: TRBJ1-5

cdr3_aa: CATSDGGQGKGETQYF
cdr3_nt: TGTGCCACCAGTGATGGGGGACAGGGTAAAGGGGAGACCCAGTACTTC
clone_size: NA
d_call: TRBD1
v_call: TRBV24-1
j_call: TRBJ2-5

cdr3_aa: CASSPDSLWGYTF
cdr3_nt: TGCGCCAGCAGCCCGGACAGTTTGTGGGGCTACACCTTC
clone_size: NA
d_call: NA
v_call: TRBV5-1
j_call: TRBJ1-2

cdr3_aa: CASSQQTSSYEQYF
cdr3_nt: TGTGCCAGCTCACAACAGACAAGCTCCTACGAGCAGTACTTC
clone_size: NA
d_call: NA
v_call: TRBV18
j_call: TRBJ2-7

cdr3_aa: CASSQVGGRGVTEAFF
cdr3_nt: TGTGCCAGCAGCCAAGTCGGGGGGCGTGGGGTTACTGAAGCTTTCTTT
clone_size: NA
d_call: NA
v_call: TRBV3-1/TRBV3-2
j_call: TRBJ1-1

cdr3_aa: CAWSRAGVGNTIYF
cdr3_nt: TGTGCCTGGAGTAGAGCAGGGGTTGGAAACACCATATATTTT
clone_size: NA
d_call: NA
v_call: TRBV30
j_call: TRBJ1-3

cdr3_aa: CASSSDTTLREQYF
cdr3_nt: TGTGCCAGTAGTTCCGACACCACCCTACGGGAGCAGTACTTC
clone_size: NA
d_call: NA
v_call: TRBV19
j_call: TRBJ2-7

cdr3_aa: CASSQRGTREDTQYF
cdr3_nt: TGTGCCAGCTCCCAACGGGGTACTCGAGAAGATACGCAGTATTTT
clone_size: once
d_call: NA
v_call: TRBV18
j_call: TRBJ2-3

cdr3_aa: CASMSTYEKLFF
cdr3_nt: TGTGCCAGCATGAGCACCTATGAAAAACTGTTTTTT
clone_size: NA
d_call: NA
v_call: TRBV6-5
j_call: TRBJ1-4

cdr3_aa: CASSLNGAVGSGYTF
cdr3_nt: TGTGCCAGCAGCTTAAACGGCGCAGTGGGGAGTGGCTACACCTTC
clone_size: NA
d_call: NA
v_call: TRBV11-2
j_call: TRBJ1-2

cdr3_aa: CASRTDLSAPQHF
cdr3_nt: TGTGCCAGCAGGACGGACTTGAGCGCTCCCCAGCATTTT
clone_size: NA
d_call: NA
v_call: TRBV12-3/TRBV12-4
j_call: TRBJ1-5

cdr3_aa: CASSQERWGQKIVNTEAFF
cdr3_nt: TGTGCCAGCAGCCAAGAAAGGTGGGGACAGAAGATAGTGAACACTGAAGCTTTCTTT
clone_size: NA
d_call: TRBD1
v_call: TRBV14
j_call: TRBJ1-1

cdr3_aa: CASSFEGDQTQYF
cdr3_nt: TGTGCCAGCAGCTTCGAAGGGGATCAGACCCAGTACTTC
clone_size: NA
d_call: NA
v_call: TRBV11-3
j_call: TRBJ2-5

cdr3_aa: CASNPRGFNYGYTF
cdr3_nt: TGTGCCAGCAACCCGAGAGGGTTTAACTATGGCTACACCTTC
clone_size: NA
d_call: NA
v_call: TRBV11-1
j_call: TRBJ1-2

cdr3_aa: CASSISGNRAGNTIYF
cdr3_nt: TGTGCCAGTAGTATTTCGGGGAATAGGGCTGGAAACACCATATATTTT
clone_size: NA
d_call: NA
v_call: TRBV19
j_call: TRBJ1-3

cdr3_aa: CASSLSPVYEQYF
cdr3_nt: TGTGCCAGCAGCTTATCTCCGGTCTACGAGCAGTACTTC
clone_size: NA
d_call: NA
v_call: TRBV7-2
j_call: TRBJ2-7

cdr3_aa: CASGQEYGYTF
cdr3_nt: TGTGCCAGCGGACAGGAGTATGGCTACACCTTC
clone_size: once
d_call: TRBD1
v_call: TRBV6-5
j_call: TRBJ1-2

cdr3_aa: CASRQGPGNTIYF
cdr3_nt: TGTGCCAGCCGCCAGGGGCCTGGAAACACCATATATTTT
clone_size: NA
d_call: NA
v_call: TRBV27
j_call: TRBJ1-3

cdr3_aa: CASRRLAGGPGDEQFF
cdr3_nt: TGTGCCAGCAGGAGACTAGCGGGAGGGCCAGGAGATGAGCAGTTCTTC
clone_size: NA
d_call: TRBD2
v_call: TRBV6-6
j_call: TRBJ2-1

cdr3_aa: CAWSVQNEQFF
cdr3_nt: TGTGCCTGGAGTGTACAAAATGAGCAGTTCTTC
clone_size: once
d_call: NA
v_call: TRBV30
j_call: TRBJ2-1

cdr3_aa: CASREGPFFTEAFF
cdr3_nt: TGCGCCAGCAGGGAGGGACCCTTTTTCACTGAAGCTTTCTTT
clone_size: NA
d_call: NA
v_call: TRBV5-1
j_call: TRBJ1-1

cdr3_aa: CSVELKRNTEAFF
cdr3_nt: TGCAGCGTTGAATTAAAGAGGAACACTGAAGCTTTCTTT
clone_size: NA
d_call: NA
v_call: TRBV29-1
j_call: TRBJ1-1

cdr3_aa: CASPREATDTQYF
cdr3_nt: TGTGCCAGTCCGAGGGAGGCCACAGATACGCAGTATTTT
clone_size: once
d_call: NA
v_call: TRBV19
j_call: TRBJ2-3

cdr3_aa: CSVELLGFSGRRGGEQFF
cdr3_nt: TGCAGCGTTGAGTTACTAGGCTTTAGCGGGAGAAGGGGTGGGGAGCAGTTCTTC
clone_size: NA
d_call: TRBD2
v_call: TRBV29-1
j_call: TRBJ2-1

cdr3_aa: CASSSSSRGTEAFF
cdr3_nt: TGTGCCAGCAGCTCCTCTTCACGGGGAACTGAAGCTTTCTTT
clone_size: NA
d_call: NA
v_call: TRBV3-1/TRBV3-2
j_call: TRBJ1-1

cdr3_aa: CASGLVLTSQGAPGANVLTF
cdr3_nt: TGTGCTAGTGGTTTGGTATTAACTTCCCAGGGGGCGCCAGGGGCCAACGTCCTGACTTTC
clone_size: NA
d_call: TRBD1
v_call: TRBV12-5
j_call: TRBJ2-6

cdr3_aa: CASGQENTGELFF
cdr3_nt: TGTGCCAGCGGACAGGAGAACACCGGGGAGCTGTTTTTT
clone_size: once
d_call: TRBD1
v_call: TRBV2
j_call: TRBJ2-2